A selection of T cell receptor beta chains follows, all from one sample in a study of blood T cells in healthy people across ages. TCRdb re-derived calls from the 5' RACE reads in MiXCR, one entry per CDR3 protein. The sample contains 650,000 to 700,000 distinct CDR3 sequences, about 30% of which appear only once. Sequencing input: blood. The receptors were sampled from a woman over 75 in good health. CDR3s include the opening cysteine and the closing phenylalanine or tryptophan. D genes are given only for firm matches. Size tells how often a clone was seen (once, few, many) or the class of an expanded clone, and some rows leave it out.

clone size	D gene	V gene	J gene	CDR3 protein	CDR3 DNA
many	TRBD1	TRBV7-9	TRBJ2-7	CASSLDPGGFYEQYF	TGTGCCAGCAGCTTAGACCCAGGGGGCTTCTACGAGCAGTACTTC
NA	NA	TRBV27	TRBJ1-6	CASSPTRLVNSPLHF	TGTGCCAGCAGTCCGACGAGACTCGTAAATTCACCCCTCCACTTT
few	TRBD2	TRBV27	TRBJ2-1	CASSLWASGGDNEQFF	TGTGCCAGCAGTTTATGGGCTAGCGGGGGGGACAATGAGCAGTTCTTC
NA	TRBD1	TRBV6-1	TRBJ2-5	CASSGTGLETQYF	TGTGCCAGCAGCGGGACAGGGCTAGAGACCCAGTACTTC
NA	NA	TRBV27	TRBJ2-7	CASRRSPPSEQYF	TGTGCCAGCCGGAGATCGCCTCCGAGCGAGCAGTACTTC
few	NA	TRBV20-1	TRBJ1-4	CSARPLTRSRGKLFF	TGCAGTGCTAGACCTCTGACGAGATCCCGGGGAAAACTGTTTTTT
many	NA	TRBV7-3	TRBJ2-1	CASSTQGPLNEQFF	TGTGCCAGCAGCACCCAGGGACCCCTCAATGAGCAGTTCTTC
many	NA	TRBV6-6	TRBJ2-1	CASSYSAPNRAPDNEQFF	TGTGCCAGCAGTTACTCGGCCCCAAACAGGGCCCCTGACAATGAGCAGTTCTTC
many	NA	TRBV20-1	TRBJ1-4	CSARGTGEKLFF	TGCAGTGCTAGGGGGACCGGGGAAAAACTGTTTTTT
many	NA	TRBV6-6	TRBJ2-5	CASSYSGRETQYF	TGTGCCAGCAGTTACTCTGGTCGGGAGACCCAGTACTTC